Presented here are 30 T cell receptor beta chains from one specimen sequenced in a study of T cells in Graves' hyperthyroidism and ophthalmopathy (dated by TCRdb to about 2019). Library preparation used multiplex PCR. TCRdb names Illumina HiSeq 2000 as the instrument used. Amplification of TCR beta CDR3 regions was carried out from RNA transcripts. The TCR CDR3 was subjected to a first round of RT-PCR using the HTBI primer set and the Qiagen OneStep RT-PCR kit. In TCRdb, the public reads were trimmed at Q25 with fastp and aligned with MiXCR, with productive beta chains retained. When rows share a CDR3 protein, they turn into one entry using the most common DNA and genes. The sample table lists about 210,000 distinct CDR3 sequences, about 15% of them with a count of one. The ten top clones hold roughly 50% of the sample. Sequencing input: blood. Receptors were obtained from a man in his fifties with Graves' hyperthyroidism.

This clonotype was recorded once. This may stem from a read error, because a much larger clone lies one nucleotide away. This chain uses TRBV29-1 with TRBJ2-7, with TRBD2 matching over 7 bases. Germline loops: CDR1 SQVTM, CDR2 ANQGSEA. The CDR3 is 14 residues long. Trimming took 2 bases from V and 6 from J; bases not matched to a gene: 10. CDR3 nucleotide sequence: TGCAGCGTTGAAAGAAGCGGGAAAGGACCCGAGCAGTACTTC. The encoded protein is CSVERSGKGPEQYF.

This clonotype was counted many times. The V call is TRBV3-1, the J call TRBJ2-7; D ambiguous. Trimming pared 1 base from V and 7 bases from J, leaving 5 bases between. The CDR3 contains 11 residues. The germline CDR1 and CDR2 sequences are LGHDT and YNNKEL (reference sequence). The CDR3 DNA sequence: TGTGCCAGCAGCCAAGCGCGGGAGCAGTACTTC. As protein: CASSQAREQYF.

This clonotype occurred many times. The CDR3 loop is CASSQTKDTQYF. In nucleotides, the CDR3 is TGTGCCAGCAGCCAGACTAAAGATACGCAGTATTTT. The chain couples TRBV7-9 to TRBJ2-3, with a tentative D call TRBD2 (5 bases). The CDR3 sequence is 12 residues long. Per germline, CDR1 SEHNR and CDR2 FQNEAQ (reference sequence). Deletions cut 5 bases from V and 5 bases from J, with 8 bases between.

This clonotype was counted a few times. The gene calls are TRBV29-1 and TRBJ2-3; TRBD1 is a possible D gene (6 bases). V gave up 0 bases and J gave up 0 bases, with 19 bases separating them. The germline CDR1 and CDR2 sequences are SQVTM and ANQGSEA. The CDR3 contains 18 residues. The CDR3 nucleotides read TGCAGCGTTGAAGACAGCCCACAGGGCCTAACTAGCACAGATACGCAGTATTTT. Translation: CSVEDSPQGLTSTDTQYF.

The J gene is TRBJ2-7, the V gene TRBV19; 13 bases fit TRBD2. The CDR3 length is 15 residues. Germline assignment: CDR1 LNHDA and CDR2 SQIVND (reference sequence). V shed 3 bases and J 4 bases; nucleotides not matched to a gene: 3. The DNA for the CDR3 is TGTGCCAGTAGTATGGGGACTAGCGGGATGTACGAGCAGTACTTC. Residues: CASSMGTSGMYEQYF.

This clonotype was seen ten or more times. V gene TRBV6-1 combines with J gene TRBJ2-1, with D perhaps matching TRBD1 (6 bases). The CDR3 runs to 16 residues. The ends were cut back, 0 bases at V and 3 bases at J, with 12 bases in the middle. Germline V gives CDR1 MNHNS, CDR2 SASEGT. The CDR3 bases are TGTGCCAGCAGTGAAGCTTGGCAGGGGTTCTACAATGAGCAGTTCTTC. Translating it yields CASSEAWQGFYNEQFF.

This clonotype is a singleton in its sample. This chain connects TRBV2 to TRBJ2-1; TRBD2 is a possible D gene (5 bases). The germline V and J ends were trimmed by 5 bases and 4 bases, with 15 bases remaining between them. Per germline, CDR1 SNHLY and CDR2 FYNNEI. The CDR3 extends over 15 amino acids. CDR3 sequence (DNA): TGTGCCAGCAGTCCGAGCGGTACTGTTTACAATGAGCAGTTCTTC. This encodes CASSPSGTVYNEQFF.

This clonotype was counted ten times or more. This chain links TRBV20-1 with TRBJ1-2; D is undetermined. Germline CDR1 and CDR2: DFQATT and SNEGSKA (reference sequence). Deletions cut 0 bases from V and 5 bases from J, with 19 bases between. The CDR3 contains 16 residues. For the CDR3, the DNA is TGCAGTGCTAGAGACCTCCAGCCGTCTAGAGGTTATGGCTACACCTTC. Translated, it gives CSARDLQPSRGYGYTF.

Only a few counts were recorded for this clonotype. The chain couples TRBV11-3 to TRBJ1-6; D gene uncertain. The V and J ends lost 5 bases and 8 bases respectively, with 10 bases between them. Germline lookup yields CDR1 SGHNT and CDR2 YENEEA. The CDR3 is 13 amino acids. As DNA, the CDR3 is TGTGCCAGCAGCAAGGGTACGGATTCACCCCTCCACTTT. It codes for CASSKGTDSPLHF.

This clonotype was seen at least ten times. This chain connects TRBV7-9 to TRBJ2-1; the match to TRBD2 covers 7 bases. Germline CDR1 is SEHNR and CDR2 is FQNEAQ (reference sequence). The V segment lost 1 base and the J segment 7 bases; nucleotides outside the gene matches: 10. The CDR3 is 16 amino acids. In nucleotides, the CDR3 is TGTGCCAGCAGCTTAGTTGGCGGGAGCTCGATGAATGAGCAGTTCTTC. Its translation is CASSLVGGSSMNEQFF. The full variable domain, with the rest looked up from reference TRBV7-9 and TRBJ2-1, is DTGVSQNPRHKITKRGQNVTFRCDPISEHNRLYWYRQTLGQGPEFLTYFQNEAQLEKSRLLSDRFSAERPKGSFSTLEIQRTEQGDSAMYLCASSLVGGSSMNEQFFGPGTRLTVL.

This clonotype occurred a few times. The genes are TRBV28 and TRBJ1-1, with D perhaps matching TRBD1 (5 bases). With 2 bases removed from V and 0 bases from J, the gap between germline ends came to 10 bases. The germline CDR1 and CDR2 sequences are MDHEN and SYDVKM. This CDR3 is built from 15 residues. The CDR3 bases are TGTGCCAGCAGTTTAAGCCCAGGGCTGAACACTGAAGCTTTCTTT. It translates to CASSLSPGLNTEAFF.

In this sample, this clonotype turned up many times. This sequence joins TRBV5-8 and TRBJ2-5; D may be TRBD2 (6 bases). Germline V gives CDR1 SGHTS, CDR2 YDEGEE. This CDR3 comprises 15 residues. V shed 0 bases and J shed 5 bases, with 14 bases lying between them. The DNA of the CDR3 is TGTGCCAGCAGCTTGGCGGGAGCCCAGGCGGAGACCCAGTACTTC. Translating it yields CASSLAGAQAETQYF.

In this sample, this clonotype turned up a few times. This sequence joins TRBV5-1 and TRBJ2-7, with D perhaps matching TRBD2 (7 bases). This CDR3 has 15 residues. The V gene lost 4 bases and the J gene lost 2 bases, with 16 bases spanning the gap. Germline V gene data show CDR1 as SGHRS and CDR2 as YFSETQ. The CDR3 nucleotides read TGCGCCAGCAGCCCCGGGGGGACACGCACCTACGAGCAGTACTTC. This encodes CASSPGGTRTYEQYF.

This clonotype was recorded a few times. This chain uses TRBV6-1 with TRBJ2-5, with 8 bases aligning to TRBD1. This CDR3 region has 17 residues. The germline V gene has CDR1 MNHNS and CDR2 SASEGT. Germline trimming cut 1 base from V and 1 base from J; bases unmatched to any gene: 8. In DNA form, the CDR3 reads TGTGCCAGCAGTGAAGGTCCGTATACAGGGGGCCAAGAGACCCAGTACTTC. It encodes CASSEGPYTGGQETQYF.

Many counts were recorded for this clonotype. The chain employs TRBV11-2 and TRBJ2-1; 15 positions agree with TRBD2. In germline, CDR1 is SGHAT, CDR2 FQNNGV. The junction had 7 bases not matched to a gene; V was cut back by 4 bases and J by 6 bases. This CDR3 contains 17 residues. The CDR3 DNA is TGTGCCAGCAGCTCATACGAGGGACTAGCGGGGGGCAATGAGCAGTTCTTC. It specifies CASSSYEGLAGGNEQFF.

V is TRBV19 and J is TRBJ2-5, with TRBD2 identical over 9 bases. The length of the CDR3 is 15 residues. Unmatched junction bases numbered 6, after V lost 6 bases and J lost 1 base. The germline V gene encodes CDR1 LNHDA and CDR2 SQIVND (reference sequence). CDR3 bases: TGTGCCAGTAGCATGGAGACTAGCGGCCAAGAGACCCAGTACTTC. This translates into CASSMETSGQETQYF.

Only a few counts were recorded for this clonotype. A much larger clone differs from this one at a single base, so this may be a read error. The CDR3 does not close with the conserved phenylalanine or tryptophan, likely indicating a read error. The genes are TRBV18 and TRBJ1-5; D is unresolved. The CDR3 runs to 14 residues. Germline loops: CDR1 KGHSH, CDR2 LQKENI. V dropped 2 bases and J dropped 1 base, with 6 bases sitting between them. CDR3 sequence reads: CASSPLLSNQPQHS. The CDR3 nucleotides read TGTGCCAGCTCACCATTGCTCAGCAATCAGCCCCAGCATTCT.

J is TRBJ2-7 and V is TRBV20-1; 11 bases align to TRBD1. Germline V CDR1 and CDR2: DFQATT, SNEGSKA (reference sequence). This CDR3 region has 15 residues. V lost 3 bases and J lost 0; bases outside the gene matches: 4. DNA of the CDR3: TGCAGTGCTAGCCTTGGGACAGGGGGCTCCTACGAGCAGTACTTC. Its translation: CSASLGTGGSYEQYF.

There are a few counts of this clonotype. The chain employs TRBV29-1 and TRBJ2-4, with D perhaps TRBD1 (5 bases). This CDR3 is 12 amino acids long. Germline CDR1 reads SQVTM; CDR2 reads ANQGSEA. Trimming removed 6 bases from V and 7 bases from J, with 13 bases in between. CDR3 in DNA: TGCAGCGTGGCGGAACAGGTTAACATTCAGTACTTC. Translation: CSVAEQVNIQYF.

This clonotype was picked up many times. The chain employs TRBV2 and TRBJ2-3; D is unresolved. Germline values: CDR1 SNHLY, CDR2 FYNNEI. Deletions cut 2 bases from V and 3 bases from J, with 15 bases between. The CDR3 extends over 16 amino acids. The CDR3 DNA reads as TGTGCCAGCAGTGAATTGTTAAATGTCGGTACAGATACGCAGTATTTT. It codes for CASSELLNVGTDTQYF.

The rearrangement uses TRBV7-2 and TRBJ2-1; D is uncertain. Trimming removed 6 bases from V and 10 bases from J, with 10 bases in between. This CDR3 spans 11 amino acids. The germline V gene encodes CDR1 SGHTA and CDR2 FQGNSA. The CDR3 is CASSYRAEQFF. In DNA, the CDR3 is TGTGCCAGCAGTTATAGGGCGGAGCAGTTCTTC. Looking up the rest from reference TRBV7-2 and TRBJ2-1 gives the full variable domain: GAGVSQSPSNKVTEKGKDVELRCDPISGHTALYWYRQSLGQGLEFLIYFQGNSAPDKSGLPSDRFSAERTGGSVSTLTIQRTQQEDSAVYLCASSYRAEQFFGPGTRLTVL.

This clonotype came up many times. CDR3 bases: TGCAGTGCTCCTAGACTAGCGGGAGGGCCGGATCAGTTCTTC. It translates to CSAPRLAGGPDQFF. The rearrangement joins TRBV20-1 to TRBJ2-1, with 14 bases identical to TRBD2. The V gene end was trimmed by 5 bases and the J gene end by 13 bases; junction bases not matched to a gene: 10. CDR3 length: 14 residues. Germline CDR1 DFQATT, CDR2 SNEGSKA (reference sequence).

This clonotype was seen ten or more times. CDR3 residues: CASSVWGPNSPLHF. CDR3 coding DNA: TGTGCCAGCAGCGTCTGGGGACCTAATTCACCCCTCCACTTT. The chain recombines TRBV12-3 or TRBV12-4 with TRBJ1-6; perhaps TRBD1 as D (5 bases). The CDR3 extends over 14 amino acids. The ends were cut back, 6 bases at V and 6 bases at J, with 12 bases in the middle.

This clonotype appeared many times. This rearrangement joins TRBV11-3 to TRBJ1-2, with a possible D match to TRBD1 (5 bases). Trimming removed 4 bases from V and 4 bases from J, with 7 bases in between. CDR3 length: 12 residues. Germline CDR1 and CDR2: SGHNT and YENEEA. The CDR3 DNA reads TGTGCCAGCAGCTCGACAGTCTATGGCTACACCTTC. Protein: CASSSTVYGYTF.

The gene calls are TRBV7-9 and TRBJ1-5; maybe TRBD1 (6 bases). Germline assignment: CDR1 SEHNR and CDR2 FQNEAQ (reference sequence). Trimming shortened V by 2 bases and J by 6 bases, and 23 bases separated the two germline ends. This CDR3 has 18 residues. The CDR3 sequence: CASSLYWGGQRARQPQHF. CDR3 DNA: TGTGCCAGCAGCTTATATTGGGGGGGGCAGAGGGCGCGTCAGCCCCAGCATTTT. The full variable domain, in which reference TRBV7-9 and TRBJ1-5 provide the parts outside the CDR3, is DTGVSQNPRHKITKRGQNVTFRCDPISEHNRLYWYRQTLGQGPEFLTYFQNEAQLEKSRLLSDRFSAERPKGSFSTLEIQRTEQGDSAMYLCASSLYWGGQRARQPQHFGDGTRLSIL.

The gene calls are TRBV12-5 and TRBJ2-1, with TRBD2 matching over 7 bases. V was clipped by 2 bases and J by 3 bases; unmatched bases: 10. The germline V gene encodes CDR1 LGHNT and CDR2 FRNRAP. CDR3 length: 17 residues. The CDR3 region has the DNA TGTGCTAGTGGTTTGCCCGGGACTACAAACTACTACAATGAGCAGTTCTTC. Protein sequence: CASGLPGTTNYYNEQFF. The full variable domain, with the rest looked up from reference TRBV12-5 and TRBJ2-1, is DARVTQTPRHKVTEMGQEVTMRCQPILGHNTVFWYRQTMMQGLELLAYFRNRAPLDDSGMPKDRFSAEMPDATLATLKIQPSEPRDSAVYFCASGLPGTTNYYNEQFFGPGTRLTVL.

There are a few counts of this clonotype. V and J are TRBV7-6 and TRBJ1-1; D gene unclear. There are 13 residues in the CDR3. Germline loops: CDR1 SGHVS, CDR2 FNYEAQ. V was shortened by 1 base and J by 8 bases, with 11 bases between the two germline ends. The CDR3 region is CASSLEQKTEAFF. The CDR3 coding sequence is TGTGCCAGCAGCTTAGAACAAAAGACGGAAGCTTTCTTT.

This chain links TRBV27 with TRBJ2-7, with 8 bases lining up with TRBD2. Trimming at V came to 7 bases and at J to 5 bases, leaving 13 bases not matched to a gene. The CDR3 totals 15 residues. CDR1 is MNHEY, CDR2 SMNVEV, per germline (reference sequence). The CDR3 DNA is TGTGCCAGCACCGGGACCGGGACTAGTCTAAACGAGCAGTACTTC. This encodes CASTGTGTSLNEQYF.

This clonotype was detected many times. The CDR3 loop is CAWNGIQVNTEAFF. In nucleotides, the CDR3 is TGTGCCTGGAATGGAATACAGGTGAACACTGAAGCTTTCTTT. The rearrangement links TRBV30 to TRBJ1-1; a possible D gene is TRBD1 (5 bases). Germline V gives CDR1 GTSNPN, CDR2 SVGIG (reference sequence). CDR3 size: 14 residues. Trimming left V 4 bases short and J 0 bases short, with 12 bases between.

This clonotype has a count of ten or more. The genes are TRBV12-3 or TRBV12-4 and TRBJ2-2; 12 positions agree with TRBD2. V shed 6 bases and J 5 bases; nucleotides not matched to a gene: 4. This CDR3 is 15 amino acids long. The chain's CDR3 is CASSQGLAGTGELFF. CDR3 in DNA: TGTGCCAGCAGCCAGGGACTAGCGGGTACCGGGGAGCTGTTTTTT.